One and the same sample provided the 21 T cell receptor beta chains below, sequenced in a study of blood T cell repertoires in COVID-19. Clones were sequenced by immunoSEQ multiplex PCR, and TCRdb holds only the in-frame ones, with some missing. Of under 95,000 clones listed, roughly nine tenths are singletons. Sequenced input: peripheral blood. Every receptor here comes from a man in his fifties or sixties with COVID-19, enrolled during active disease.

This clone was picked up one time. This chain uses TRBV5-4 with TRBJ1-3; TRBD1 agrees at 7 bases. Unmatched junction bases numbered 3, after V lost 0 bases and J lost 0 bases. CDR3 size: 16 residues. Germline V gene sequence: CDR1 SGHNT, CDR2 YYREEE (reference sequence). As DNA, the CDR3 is TGTGCCAGCAGCTTGGGGGCAGGGGGCTCTGGAAACACCATATATTTT. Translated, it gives CASSLGAGGSGNTIYF.

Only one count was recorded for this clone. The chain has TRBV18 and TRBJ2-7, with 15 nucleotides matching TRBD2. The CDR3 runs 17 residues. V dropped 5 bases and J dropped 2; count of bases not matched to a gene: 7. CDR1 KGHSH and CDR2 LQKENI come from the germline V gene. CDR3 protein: CASSNGLAGGPTYEQYF. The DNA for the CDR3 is TGTGCCAGCTCAAATGGACTAGCGGGAGGGCCCACCTACGAGCAGTACTTC.

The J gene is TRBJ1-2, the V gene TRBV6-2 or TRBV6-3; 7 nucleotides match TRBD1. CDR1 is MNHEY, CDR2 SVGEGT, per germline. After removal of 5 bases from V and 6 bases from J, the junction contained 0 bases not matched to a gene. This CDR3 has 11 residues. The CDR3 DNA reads TGTGCCAGCAGTGACAGGGATGGCTACACCTTC. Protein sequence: CASSDRDGYTF.

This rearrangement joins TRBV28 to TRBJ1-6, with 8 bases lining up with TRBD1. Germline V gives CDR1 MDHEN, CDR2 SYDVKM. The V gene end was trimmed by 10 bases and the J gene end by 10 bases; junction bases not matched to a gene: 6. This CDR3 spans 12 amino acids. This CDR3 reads CATSGGGSPLHF. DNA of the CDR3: TGTGCCACCTCAGGGGGCGGATCACCCCTCCACTTT.

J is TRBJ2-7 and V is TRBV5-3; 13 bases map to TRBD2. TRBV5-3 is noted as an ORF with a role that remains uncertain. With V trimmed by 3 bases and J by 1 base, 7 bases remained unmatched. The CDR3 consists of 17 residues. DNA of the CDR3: TGTGCCAGAAGCTACTTACGGACTAGCGGGAGTTCCTACGAGCAGTACGTC. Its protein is CARSYLRTSGSSYEQYV.

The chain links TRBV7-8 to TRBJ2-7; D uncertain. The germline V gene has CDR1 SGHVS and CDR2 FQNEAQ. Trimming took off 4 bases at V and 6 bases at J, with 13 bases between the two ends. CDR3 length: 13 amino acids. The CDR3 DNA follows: TGTGCCAGCAGCTCCCAACCGCTAGGCGAGCAGTACGTC. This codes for CASSSQPLGEQYV.

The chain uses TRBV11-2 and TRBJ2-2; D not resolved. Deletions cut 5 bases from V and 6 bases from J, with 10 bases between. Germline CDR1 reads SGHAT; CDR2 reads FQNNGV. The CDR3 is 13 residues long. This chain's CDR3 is CASSQSVSGELFF. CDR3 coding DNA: TGTGCCAGCAGCCAGTCAGTTTCCGGGGAGCTGTTTTTT.

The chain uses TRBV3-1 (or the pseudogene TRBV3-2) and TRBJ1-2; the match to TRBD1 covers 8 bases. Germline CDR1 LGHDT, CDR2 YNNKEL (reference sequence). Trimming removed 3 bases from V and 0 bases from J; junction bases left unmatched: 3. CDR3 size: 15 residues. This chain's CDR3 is CASSQGTGANYGYTF. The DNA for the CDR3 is TGTGCCAGCAGCCAGGGGACAGGAGCTAACTATGGCTACACCTTC.

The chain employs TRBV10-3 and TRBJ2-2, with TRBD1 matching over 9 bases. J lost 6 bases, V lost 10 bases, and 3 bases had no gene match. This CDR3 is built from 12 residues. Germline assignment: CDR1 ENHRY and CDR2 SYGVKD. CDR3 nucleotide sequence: TGTGCCACGACAGGGGGGTCCGGGGAGCTGTTTTTT. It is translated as CATTGGSGELFF.

This CDR3 is CASSYTTGGQETQYF. CDR3 bases: TGTGCCAGCAGTTACACTACAGGGGGCCAAGAGACCCAGTACTTC. The chain employs TRBV6-5 and TRBJ2-5; TRBD1 aligns across 8 bases. The CDR3 has 15 residues. After removal of 2 bases from V and 1 base from J, the junction contained 3 bases not matched to a gene. The V gene's germline CDR1 is MNHEY and CDR2 SVGAGI.

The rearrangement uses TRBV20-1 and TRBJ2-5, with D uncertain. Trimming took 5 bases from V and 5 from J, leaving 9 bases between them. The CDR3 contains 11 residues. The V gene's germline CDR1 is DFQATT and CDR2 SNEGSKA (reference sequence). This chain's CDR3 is CSAPHYETQYF. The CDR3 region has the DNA TGCAGTGCTCCCCACTATGAGACCCAGTACTTC.

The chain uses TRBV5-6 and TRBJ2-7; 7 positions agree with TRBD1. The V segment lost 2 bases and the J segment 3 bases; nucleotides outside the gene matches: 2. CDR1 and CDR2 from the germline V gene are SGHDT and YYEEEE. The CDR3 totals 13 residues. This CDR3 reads CASSLSGGYEQYF. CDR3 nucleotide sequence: TGTGCCAGCAGCTTATCAGGGGGCTACGAGCAGTACTTC.

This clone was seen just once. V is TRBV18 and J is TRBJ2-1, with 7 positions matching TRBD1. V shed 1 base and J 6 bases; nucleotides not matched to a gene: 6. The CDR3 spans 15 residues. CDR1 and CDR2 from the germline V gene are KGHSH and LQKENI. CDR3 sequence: CASSPQGARSNEQFF. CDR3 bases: TGTGCCAGCTCACCACAGGGGGCTAGAAGCAATGAGCAGTTCTTC.

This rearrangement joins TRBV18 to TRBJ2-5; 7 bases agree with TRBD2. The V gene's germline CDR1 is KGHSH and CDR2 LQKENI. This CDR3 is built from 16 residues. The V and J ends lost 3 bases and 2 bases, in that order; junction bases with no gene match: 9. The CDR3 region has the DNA TGTGCCAGCTCACCGAGCCTAGCGGAACCTCAAGAGACCCAGTACTTC. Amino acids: CASSPSLAEPQETQYF.

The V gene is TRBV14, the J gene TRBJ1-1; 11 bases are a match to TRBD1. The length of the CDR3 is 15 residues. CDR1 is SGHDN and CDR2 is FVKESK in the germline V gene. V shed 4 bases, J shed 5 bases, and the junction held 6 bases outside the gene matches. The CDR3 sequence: CASSRTGGSNTEAFF. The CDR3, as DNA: TGTGCCAGCAGCCGGACAGGGGGCTCCAATACTGAAGCTTTCTTT.

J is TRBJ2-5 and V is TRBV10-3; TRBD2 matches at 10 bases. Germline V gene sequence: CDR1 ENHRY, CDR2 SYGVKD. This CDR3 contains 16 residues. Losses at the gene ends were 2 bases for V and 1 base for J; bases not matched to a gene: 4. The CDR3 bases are TGTGCCATCAGTGAGGCTAGCGGGAGCGCCCAAGAGACCCAGTACTTC. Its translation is CAISEASGSAQETQYF.

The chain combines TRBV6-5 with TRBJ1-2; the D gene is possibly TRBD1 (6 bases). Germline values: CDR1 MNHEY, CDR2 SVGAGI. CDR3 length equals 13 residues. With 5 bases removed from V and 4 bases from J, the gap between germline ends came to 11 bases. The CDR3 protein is CASSRGSGYGYTF. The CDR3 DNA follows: TGTGCCAGCAGTAGGGGGTCCGGCTATGGCTACACCTTC.

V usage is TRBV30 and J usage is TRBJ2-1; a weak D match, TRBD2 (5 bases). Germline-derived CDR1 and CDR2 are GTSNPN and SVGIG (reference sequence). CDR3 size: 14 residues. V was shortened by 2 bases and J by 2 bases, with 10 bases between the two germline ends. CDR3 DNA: TGTGCCTGGAGTAACGGACTGGCCTACAATGAGCAGTTCTTC. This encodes CAWSNGLAYNEQFF. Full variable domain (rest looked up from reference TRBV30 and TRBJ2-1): SQTIHQWPATLVQPVGSPLSLECTVEGTSNPNLYWYRQAAGRGLQLLFYSVGIGQISSEVPQNLSASRPQDRQFILSSKKLLLSDSGFYLCAWSNGLAYNEQFFGPGTRLTVL.

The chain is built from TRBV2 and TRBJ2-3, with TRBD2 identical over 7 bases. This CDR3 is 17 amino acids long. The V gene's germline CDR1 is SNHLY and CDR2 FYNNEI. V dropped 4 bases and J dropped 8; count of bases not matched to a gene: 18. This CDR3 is CASSVPSSGPNPVTQYF. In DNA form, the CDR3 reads TGTGCCAGCAGTGTCCCATCTAGCGGCCCTAATCCAGTTACGCAGTATTTT.

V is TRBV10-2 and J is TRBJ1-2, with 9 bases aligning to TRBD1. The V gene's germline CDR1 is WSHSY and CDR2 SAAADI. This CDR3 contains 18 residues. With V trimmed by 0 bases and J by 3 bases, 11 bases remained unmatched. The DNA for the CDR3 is TGCGCCAGCAGTGAGTCGTGGACAGGGGATTTTAAAGACTATGGCTACACCTTC. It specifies CASSESWTGDFKDYGYTF.

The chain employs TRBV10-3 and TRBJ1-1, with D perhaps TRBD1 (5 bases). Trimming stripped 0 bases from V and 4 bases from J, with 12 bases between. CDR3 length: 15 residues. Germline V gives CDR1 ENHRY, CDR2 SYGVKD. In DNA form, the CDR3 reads TGTGCCATCAGTGAGTCGGGGGGTCGGAGCACTGAAGCTTTCTTT. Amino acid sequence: CAISESGGRSTEAFF.